The 6 T cell receptor beta chains in this list originate from one sample, sequenced in a study of blood T cell repertoires in COVID-19. The protocol was immunoSEQ multiplex PCR, while the TCRdb copy is restricted to in-frame clones and leaves out a portion. The sample yields 55,000 to 70,000 clones, approximately 90% seen once. The sequenced material came from PBMCs or T cells enriched from blood (not recorded which). These receptors came from a woman aged 35 to 49 who had recovered from COVID-19.

Written as DNA, the CDR3 is TGTGCCAGCAGTTGGGCGGGGTCCTACGAGCAGTACTTC. This gives the protein CASSWAGSYEQYF. V is TRBV12-3 or TRBV12-4 and J is TRBJ2-7; TRBD2 is a possible D gene (6 bases). The CDR3 length is 13 residues. Trimming shortened V by 4 bases and J by 1 base, and 8 bases separated the two germline ends.

The chain joins TRBV7-9 to TRBJ2-7; 8 positions match TRBD2. V was clipped by 5 bases and J by 0 bases; unmatched bases: 9. This CDR3 region has 16 residues. From germline, CDR1 is SEHNR and CDR2 FQNEAQ (reference sequence). CDR3 in DNA: TGTGCCAGCAGCCTAACGGGGGGGAGAAGCTCCTACGAGCAGTACTTC. It codes for CASSLTGGRSSYEQYF.

The genes are TRBV27 and TRBJ2-3; the match to TRBD1 covers 8 bases. J was trimmed by 5 bases and V by 5 bases; bases with no gene match: 9. The CDR3 is made up of 15 amino acids. The V gene's germline CDR1 is MNHEY and CDR2 SMNVEV (reference sequence). The CDR3: CASSPIARGRDTQYF. As DNA, the CDR3 is TGTGCCAGCAGTCCCATAGCCAGGGGGCGAGATACGCAGTATTTT.

The chain is built from TRBV5-1 and TRBJ1-1, with 9 positions matching TRBD1. J gave up 4 bases and V 0 bases, and 4 bases lay outside the gene matches. Germline CDR1 is SGHRS and CDR2 is YFSETQ. This CDR3 has 15 amino acids. The CDR3 here is CASSLADRGGTEAFF. Here the CDR3 DNA reads TGCGCCAGCAGCTTGGCCGACAGGGGGGGCACTGAAGCTTTCTTT.

J is TRBJ1-2 and V is TRBV6-1; tentative D call: TRBD1 (5 bases). Germline V gene sequence: CDR1 MNHNS, CDR2 SASEGT. Trimming took off 3 bases at V and 2 bases at J, with 10 bases between the two ends. CDR3 length: 14 amino acids. The CDR3 coding sequence is TGTGCCAGCAGTGACAGGGTAGGGAACTATGGCTACACCTTC. Its protein is CASSDRVGNYGYTF.

This clone was seen only a few times. The chain carries TRBV25-1 and TRBJ2-3, with D possibly being TRBD2 (5 bases). The CDR3 is 15 amino acids. Trimming removed 4 bases from V and 2 bases from J, with 13 bases in between. Germline V gene sequence: CDR1 MGHDK, CDR2 SYGVNS. This CDR3 is CASSGGLRVTDTQYF. The DNA of the CDR3 is TGTGCCAGCAGTGGTGGACTCCGGGTCACAGATACGCAGTATTTT.